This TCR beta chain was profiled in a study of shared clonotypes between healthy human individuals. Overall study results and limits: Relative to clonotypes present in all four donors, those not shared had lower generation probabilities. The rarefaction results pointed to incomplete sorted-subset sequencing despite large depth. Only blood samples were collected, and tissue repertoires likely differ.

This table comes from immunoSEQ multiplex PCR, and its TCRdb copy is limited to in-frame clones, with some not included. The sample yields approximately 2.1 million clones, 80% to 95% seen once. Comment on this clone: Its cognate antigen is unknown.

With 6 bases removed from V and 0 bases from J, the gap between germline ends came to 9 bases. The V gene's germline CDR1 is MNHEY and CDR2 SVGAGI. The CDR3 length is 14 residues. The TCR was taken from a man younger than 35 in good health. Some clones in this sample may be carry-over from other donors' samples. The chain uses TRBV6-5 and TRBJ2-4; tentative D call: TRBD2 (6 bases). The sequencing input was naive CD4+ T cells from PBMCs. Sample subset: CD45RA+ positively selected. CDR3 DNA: TGTGCCAGCAGGGGGACTCTAGCCAAAAACATTCAGTACTTC. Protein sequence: CASRGTLAKNIQYF.